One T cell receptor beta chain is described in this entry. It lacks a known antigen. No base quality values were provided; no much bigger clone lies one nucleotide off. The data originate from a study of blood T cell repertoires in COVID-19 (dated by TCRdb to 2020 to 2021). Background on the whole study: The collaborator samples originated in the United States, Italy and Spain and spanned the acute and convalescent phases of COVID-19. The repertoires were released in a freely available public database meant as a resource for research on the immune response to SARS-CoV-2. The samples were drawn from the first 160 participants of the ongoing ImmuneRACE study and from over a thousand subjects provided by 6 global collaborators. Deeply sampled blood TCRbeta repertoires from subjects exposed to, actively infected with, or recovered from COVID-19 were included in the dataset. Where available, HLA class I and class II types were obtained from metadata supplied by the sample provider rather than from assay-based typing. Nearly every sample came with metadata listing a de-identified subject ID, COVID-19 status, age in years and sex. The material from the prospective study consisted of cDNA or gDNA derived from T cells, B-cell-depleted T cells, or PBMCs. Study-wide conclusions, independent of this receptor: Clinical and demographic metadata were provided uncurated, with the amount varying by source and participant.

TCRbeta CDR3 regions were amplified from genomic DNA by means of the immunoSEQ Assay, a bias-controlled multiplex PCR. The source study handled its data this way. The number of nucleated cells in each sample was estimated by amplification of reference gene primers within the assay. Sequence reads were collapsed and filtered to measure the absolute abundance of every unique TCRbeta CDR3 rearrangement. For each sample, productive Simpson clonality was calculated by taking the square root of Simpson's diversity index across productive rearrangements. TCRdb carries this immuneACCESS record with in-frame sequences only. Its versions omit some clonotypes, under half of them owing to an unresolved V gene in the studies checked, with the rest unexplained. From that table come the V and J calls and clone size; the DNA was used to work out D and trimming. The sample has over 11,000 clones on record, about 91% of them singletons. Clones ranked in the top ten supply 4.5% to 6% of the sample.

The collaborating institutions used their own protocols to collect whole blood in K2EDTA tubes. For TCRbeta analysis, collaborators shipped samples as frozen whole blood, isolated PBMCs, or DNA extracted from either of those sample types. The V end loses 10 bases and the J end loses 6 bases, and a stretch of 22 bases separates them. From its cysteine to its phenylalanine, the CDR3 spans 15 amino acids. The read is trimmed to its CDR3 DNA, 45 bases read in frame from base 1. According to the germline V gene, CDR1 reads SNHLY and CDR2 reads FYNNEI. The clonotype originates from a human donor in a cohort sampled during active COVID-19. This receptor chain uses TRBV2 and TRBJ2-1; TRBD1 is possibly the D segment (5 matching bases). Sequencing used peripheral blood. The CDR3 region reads CAISRSQGLSNEQFF. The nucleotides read TGTGCCATCTCAAGGAGTCAGGGTTTAAGCAATGAGCAGTTCTTC.